A selection of T cell receptor beta chains follows, all from one sample in a study of blood T cell repertoires in COVID-19. TCRdb's copy holds only in-frame clones and misses some; the assay was immunoSEQ multiplex PCR. The data contain 110,000 to 150,000 clones, 78% of them singletons. The sequenced sample consisted of peripheral blood. Source of these receptors: a woman in her fifties or sixties with acute or convalescent COVID-19. The CDR3 runs from the conserved cysteine through the conserved F or W. A D gene is named only where the DNA matches it firmly. Only some rows state a clone size, as once, few, many or a class for expanded clones.

J	length	size	V	D	CDR3	DNA
TRBJ2-7	14	few	TRBV20-1	NA	CSASLGRISYEQYF	TGCAGTGCGAGTTTGGGCCGGATTTCCTACGAGCAGTACTTC
TRBJ2-2	12	once	TRBV6-4	NA	CASSDGHGELFF	TGTGCCAGCAGTGATGGACACGGGGAGCTGTTTTTT
TRBJ2-1	15	few	TRBV5-1	NA	CASSSRDTGYNEQFF	TGCGCCAGCAGCTCCCGGGACACTGGCTACAATGAGCAGTTCTTC
TRBJ1-2	14	NA	TRBV30	NA	CAWSRRALGYGYTF	TGTGCCTGGAGTAGGAGGGCACTAGGCTATGGCTACACCTTC
TRBJ1-2	15	NA	TRBV5-6	NA	CASRAAGTFYYGYTF	TGTGCCAGCAGGGCGGCCGGCACATTCTACTATGGCTACACCTTC
TRBJ1-3	16	NA	TRBV5-5	NA	CASSLDPGGSGNTIYF	TGTGCCAGCAGCTTGGACCCGGGAGGCTCTGGAAACACCATATATTTT
TRBJ2-2	12	few	TRBV5-1	NA	CASSLGVRELFF	TGCGCCAGCAGCTTGGGTGTTAGGGAGCTGTTTTTT
TRBJ1-4	15	NA	TRBV7-2	TRBD1	CASSSPDRGNEKLFF	TGTGCCAGCAGCTCTCCGGACAGGGGTAATGAAAAACTGTTTTTT
TRBJ1-2	14	few	TRBV10-3	TRBD1	CAIRGTGVNYGYTF	TGTGCCATCAGGGGGACAGGGGTTAACTATGGCTACACCTTC
TRBJ2-6	17	once	TRBV27	NA	CASSLYPQGSGANVLTF	TGTGCCAGCAGTTTATACCCCCAGGGATCTGGGGCCAACGTCCTGACTTTC
TRBJ2-5	12	NA	TRBV2	NA	CASSLATETQYF	TGTGCCAGCAGTCTAGCGACAGAGACCCAGTACTTC
TRBJ1-2	13	NA	TRBV11-2	NA	CASSLGWGDGYTF	TGTGCCAGCAGCTTAGGGTGGGGGGATGGCTACACCTTC
TRBJ1-1	15	NA	TRBV5-1	TRBD1	CASSAGTGGYTEAFF	TGCGCCAGCAGCGCGGGGACAGGGGGGTACACTGAAGCTTTCTTT
TRBJ2-7	14	NA	TRBV29-1	TRBD1	CSVEVVGQVYEQYF	TGCAGCGTTGAAGTTGTAGGACAGGTATACGAGCAGTACTTC
TRBJ2-2	13	NA	TRBV7-9	NA	CASSISLLRELFF	TGTGCCAGCAGCATAAGCTTATTGCGGGAGCTGTTTTTT
TRBJ1-2	13	few	TRBV18	TRBD1	CASSSDRGVGYTF	TGTGCCAGCTCATCGGACAGGGGTGTGGGCTACACCTTC
TRBJ1-1	11	NA	TRBV6-4	TRBD1	CASRGQGEAFF	TGTGCCAGCAGGGGACAGGGAGAAGCTTTCTTT
TRBJ2-7	14	NA	TRBV28	NA	CASRQATDSYEQYF	TGTGCCAGCAGACAGGCGACTGATTCCTACGAGCAGTACTTC
TRBJ1-3	17	few	TRBV4-2	NA	CASSQEFQGTSGNTIYF	TGTGCCAGCAGCCAAGAGTTTCAGGGAACCTCTGGAAACACCATATATTTT
TRBJ1-2	16	NA	TRBV19	TRBD1	CASSQAGGITLYGYTF	TGTGCCAGTAGTCAAGCAGGGGGAATAACGCTATACGGCTACACCTTC
TRBJ2-5	14	NA	TRBV6-6	NA	CASSRVEVQETQYF	TGTGCCAGCTCCCGAGTCGAGGTGCAAGAGACCCAGTACTTC
TRBJ2-7	17	few	TRBV28	TRBD2	CASSFTGLAGHSYEQYF	TGTGCCAGCAGTTTCACGGGACTAGCGGGGCACTCCTACGAGCAGTACTTC
TRBJ1-1	14	few	TRBV27	NA	CASSLAGQNTEAFF	TGTGCCAGCAGTTTGGCGGGCCAGAACACTGAAGCTTTCTTT
TRBJ1-3	14	NA	TRBV5-1	TRBD1	CASSLGQAGNTIYF	TGCGCCAGCAGCTTAGGACAGGCTGGAAACACCATATATTTT
TRBJ2-7	16	once	TRBV28	NA	CASSSPLRVASYEQYF	TGTGCCAGCAGTTCCCCCCTGCGGGTTGCCTCCTACGAGCAGTACTTC
TRBJ1-5	13	many	TRBV6-2/TRBV6-3	NA	CASSQGWNQPQHF	TGTGCCAGCAGCCAGGGGTGGAATCAGCCCCAGCATTTT
TRBJ2-7	15	NA	TRBV12-5	TRBD2	CASGQSSGRVYEQYF	TGTGCTAGTGGTCAATCTAGCGGGAGGGTCTACGAGCAGTACTTC
TRBJ2-1	14	few	TRBV5-6	NA	CASSLDTSYNEQFF	TGTGCCAGCAGCTTGGATACTAGCTACAATGAGCAGTTCTTC
TRBJ1-5	15	NA	TRBV28	NA	CASSYRGRGNQPQHF	TGTGCCAGCAGTTATAGGGGGAGAGGCAATCAGCCCCAGCATTTT
TRBJ2-1	13	NA	TRBV10-3	NA	CAISEWPYNEQFF	TGTGCCATCAGTGAGTGGCCTTACAATGAGCAGTTCTTC
TRBJ1-6	15	NA	TRBV5-1	NA	CASSLLQNNNSPLHF	TGCGCCAGCAGCTTGCTCCAGAACAATAATTCACCCCTCCACTTT
TRBJ1-2	12	NA	TRBV29-1	TRBD1	CSVDGQGDGYTF	TGCAGCGTTGACGGACAGGGTGATGGCTACACCTTC
TRBJ2-2	14	NA	TRBV6-5	NA	CASKRVTSPGELFF	TGTGCCAGCAAAAGGGTGACTAGTCCCGGGGAGCTGTTTTTT
TRBJ2-3	16	NA	TRBV11-2	NA	CASSLVAGMSTDTQYF	TGTGCCAGCAGCTTAGTTGCGGGAATGAGCACAGATACGCAGTATTTT
TRBJ2-1	14	NA	TRBV9	NA	CASSFGGSYNEQFF	TGTGCCAGCTCCTTCGGGGGCTCCTACAATGAGCAGTTCTTC
TRBJ2-7	14	NA	TRBV29-1	TRBD2	CSAGAGGLSYEQYF	TGCAGCGCGGGAGCGGGAGGGCTTTCCTACGAGCAGTACTTC
TRBJ2-7	15	NA	TRBV2	TRBD2	CASSESGLTDYEQYF	TGTGCCAGCAGTGAGTCGGGACTAACGGACTACGAGCAGTACTTC
TRBJ2-7	14	NA	TRBV6-5	TRBD1	CATKTGTGPYEQYF	TGTGCCACCAAAACCGGGACAGGACCTTACGAGCAGTACTTC
TRBJ2-3	15	NA	TRBV6-4	TRBD2	CASSDGTSDTDTQYF	TGTGCCAGCAGTGACGGGACTAGCGACACAGATACGCAGTATTTT
TRBJ1-1	13	NA	TRBV18	NA	CASSPAGRPEAFF	TGTGCCAGCTCACCCGCAGGGAGGCCTGAAGCTTTCTTT
TRBJ2-1	14	once	TRBV7-2	TRBD2	CASSTTSGKVEQFF	TGTGCCAGCAGCACGACTAGCGGGAAGGTTGAGCAGTTCTTC
TRBJ1-2	14	NA	TRBV6-1	TRBD1	CASSEGTGIYGYTF	TGTGCCAGCAGTGAAGGGACAGGAATTTATGGCTACACCTTC
TRBJ2-3	14	NA	TRBV29-1	NA	CSGRGSIDADTQYF	TGCAGCGGCAGGGGAAGTATTGACGCAGATACGCAGTATTTT
TRBJ2-2	16	NA	TRBV7-8	TRBD1	CASSSLTGLNTGELFF	TGTGCCAGCAGCTCACTGACAGGGCTAAACACCGGGGAGCTGTTTTTT
TRBJ2-7	16	NA	TRBV5-1	TRBD2	CASSLRLAGGSYEQYF	TGCGCCAGCAGCCTCCGACTAGCGGGAGGATCCTACGAGCAGTACTTC
TRBJ2-2	12	NA	TRBV5-1	NA	CASSPGGGELFF	TGCGCCAGCAGCCCCGGCGGCGGGGAGCTGTTTTTT
TRBJ1-6	15	few	TRBV19	NA	CASNEGGAKGSPLHF	TGTGCCAGTAACGAAGGAGGGGCAAAGGGGTCACCCCTCCACTTT
TRBJ2-7	16	NA	TRBV3-1/TRBV3-2	NA	CASSQGPGHPYREQYF	TGTGCCAGCAGCCAAGGCCCGGGACACCCCTACCGGGAGCAGTACTTC
TRBJ2-1	17	NA	TRBV15	NA	CATSRDGRRGAYNEQFF	TGTGCCACCAGCAGAGATGGACGCAGGGGCGCCTACAATGAGCAGTTCTTC
TRBJ1-4	14	NA	TRBV5-1	NA	CASRLRSPNEKLFF	TGCGCCAGCAGGCTCAGGTCCCCCAATGAAAAACTGTTTTTT
TRBJ2-7	11	NA	TRBV20-1	NA	CSATGSYEQYF	TGCAGTGCTACGGGTTCCTACGAGCAGTACTTC
TRBJ2-1	17	once	TRBV27	TRBD2	CASSLRLAGHLGNEQFF	TGTGCCAGCAGTTTACGACTAGCGGGCCATCTGGGCAATGAGCAGTTCTTC